Below, 13 T cell receptor beta chains from the same sample are listed, as sequenced in a study of blood T cell repertoires in COVID-19. The protocol was immunoSEQ multiplex PCR, while the TCRdb copy is restricted to in-frame clones and leaves out a portion. The sample contains approximately 130,000 clones, approximately 82% of which appear only once. Sequencing was performed on peripheral blood. The receptors were gathered from a man between 35 and 55 years old with active or convalescent COVID-19.

The gene calls are TRBV7-9 and TRBJ1-4; 7 bases align to TRBD1. Germline loops: CDR1 SEHNR, CDR2 FQNEAQ (reference sequence). The V gene end was trimmed by 7 bases and the J gene end by 3 bases; junction bases not matched to a gene: 8. This CDR3 contains 15 residues. The CDR3 DNA reads TGTGCCAGCACCTTCGGGGACAGCCCTAATGAAAAACTGTTTTTT. Amino acid sequence: CASTFGDSPNEKLFF.

V and J are TRBV12-3 or TRBV12-4 and TRBJ1-2; TRBD1 matches at 8 bases. This CDR3 region has 11 residues. J was trimmed by 7 bases and V by 7 bases; bases with no gene match: 2. The DNA of the CDR3 is TGTGCCAGCACTGGACAGGGTGGCTACACCTTC. Protein: CASTGQGGYTF.

The chain combines TRBV2 with TRBJ1-1; D perhaps matches TRBD1 (5 bases). V lost 5 bases and J lost 2, with 12 bases in between. Germline CDR1 SNHLY, CDR2 FYNNEI. The CDR3 totals 14 residues. The CDR3 region is CASSPETANTEAFF. CDR3 nucleotides: TGTGCCAGCAGTCCTGAGACAGCCAACACTGAAGCTTTCTTT. Combining the CDR3 with reference TRBV2 and TRBJ1-1 gives the whole variable domain EPEVTQTPSHQVTQMGQEVILRCVPISNHLYFYWYRQILGQKVEFLVSFYNNEISEKSEIFDDQFSVERPDGSNFTLKIRSTKLEDSAMYFCASSPETANTEAFFGQGTRLTVV.

Concerning this clone itself: The identical CDR3 is also encoded by other nucleotide sequences in the sample. The rearrangement uses TRBV3-1 (or the pseudogene TRBV3-2) and TRBJ1-2; 8 bases are shared with TRBD1. Per the germline V gene, CDR1 is LGHDT and CDR2 is YNNKEL (reference sequence). Losses at the gene ends were 6 bases for V and 7 bases for J; bases not matched to a gene: 16. CDR3 length equals 16 residues. The CDR3 loop reads CASSPITGQGWGGYTF. The DNA of the CDR3 is TGTGCCAGCAGTCCTATAACCGGACAGGGTTGGGGTGGCTACACCTTC.

The J gene is TRBJ1-3, the V gene TRBV19; 7 nucleotides align to TRBD1. There are 14 residues in the CDR3. Germline CDR1 is LNHDA and CDR2 is SQIVND (reference sequence). CDR3: CARPRGQPGNTIYF. Here the CDR3 DNA reads TGTGCAAGACCAAGGGGACAGCCTGGAAACACCATATATTTT.

The CDR3 protein is CASSPQKGQGAFF. In DNA, the CDR3 is TGTGCCAGCAGCCCCCAGAAAGGACAGGGAGCTTTCTTT. The chain carries TRBV3-1 (or the pseudogene TRBV3-2) and TRBJ1-1; TRBD1 agrees at 8 bases. V was pared by 4 bases and J by 10 bases, with 8 bases of the junction left unmatched. CDR1 is LGHDT and CDR2 is YNNKEL in the germline V gene (reference sequence). This CDR3 has 13 residues.

The J gene is TRBJ1-5, the V gene TRBV7-9, with 7 bases fitting TRBD1. Germline-derived CDR1 and CDR2 are SEHNR and FQNEAQ (reference sequence). This CDR3 comprises 15 residues. V shed 2 bases, J shed 7 bases, and the junction held 8 bases outside the gene matches. CDR3 loop: CASSLLTGSSQPQHF. The DNA of the CDR3 is TGTGCCAGCAGCTTACTGACAGGGAGTAGCCAGCCCCAGCATTTT.

The genes are TRBV30 and TRBJ1-5; 10 bases line up with TRBD1. V trimming: 2 bases; J trimming: 0 bases; junction bases outside the gene matches: 4. CDR1 and CDR2 (germline): GTSNPN, SVGIG (reference sequence). The CDR3 totals 16 residues. In DNA, the CDR3 is TGTGCCTGGAGTACACGGACAGGGGGTAGCAATCAGCCCCAGCATTTT. As protein: CAWSTRTGGSNQPQHF.

The chain couples TRBV10-3 to TRBJ1-1; the match to TRBD1 covers 7 bases. Looked up from germline, CDR1 is ENHRY and CDR2 is SYGVKD. V shed 5 bases and J 4 bases; nucleotides not matched to a gene: 4. The CDR3 length is 13 residues. CDR3: CAISTGAATEAFF. The CDR3 DNA follows: TGTGCCATCAGTACAGGGGCGGCCACTGAAGCTTTCTTT.

This clone was found a few times. The genes are TRBV27 and TRBJ1-2; a weak D match, TRBD1 (5 bases). Trimming left V 3 bases short and J 0 bases short, with 17 bases between. Per the germline V gene, CDR1 is MNHEY and CDR2 is SMNVEV (reference sequence). The CDR3 has 17 amino acids. The DNA for the CDR3 is TGTGCCAGCAGTTTCAGGTGGGGCGGGACCCCTAACTATGGCTACACCTTC. It translates to CASSFRWGGTPNYGYTF.

This clone was recorded at least ten times. The chain couples TRBV27 to TRBJ2-4; possible D gene TRBD1, 5 bases. The germline V gene has CDR1 MNHEY and CDR2 SMNVEV (reference sequence). The V gene lost 7 bases and the J gene lost 0 bases, with 13 bases spanning the gap. This CDR3 contains 15 residues. CDR3 amino acids: CASKETALAKNIQYF. The CDR3 DNA sequence: TGTGCCAGCAAGGAGACAGCCCTAGCCAAAAACATTCAGTACTTC.

In DNA, the CDR3 is TGTGCCAGCAGTGATTGGGGAGTGAGCTACGAGCAGTACTTC. Translating it yields CASSDWGVSYEQYF. This chain connects TRBV2 to TRBJ2-7, with D perhaps matching TRBD2 (5 bases). Between the trimmed V and J ends, which lost 3 bases and 3 bases, there was a span of 12 bases. The germline CDR1 and CDR2 sequences are SNHLY and FYNNEI. CDR3 size: 14 residues.

The J gene is TRBJ2-2, the V gene TRBV30, with TRBD2 matching over 9 bases. The germline V gene encodes CDR1 GTSNPN and CDR2 SVGIG (reference sequence). CDR3 length equals 14 residues. The J segment lost 2 bases and the V segment lost 5 bases, leaving 3 bases of the junction unmatched. CDR3 in amino acids: CAWERGANTGELFF. The CDR3 bases are TGTGCCTGGGAGCGGGGGGCTAACACCGGGGAGCTGTTTTTT. Full variable domain (remainder filled in from reference TRBV30 and TRBJ2-2): SQTIHQWPATLVQPVGSPLSLECTVEGTSNPNLYWYRQAAGRGLQLLFYSVGIGQISSEVPQNLSASRPQDRQFILSSKKLLLSDSGFYLCAWERGANTGELFFGEGSRLTVL.